Presented here are 24 T cell receptor beta chains from one specimen sequenced in a study of cytomegalovirus exposure and HLA in healthy donors (TCRdb year 2017). The library was generated by the immunoSEQ multiplex PCR assay. A mixture of 60 forward primers for TCR Vbeta segments and 13 reverse primers for TCR Jbeta segments was used in the multiplex PCR. TCRdb took this table from immuneACCESS and kept in-frame rearrangements with V and J called. Such tables lack part of the clones; where checked against another copy, unresolved V genes explain under half of the gap, and the rest is unexplained. The sample includes about 100,000 clones, with 85% to 90% observed a single time. Of the sample, around 3.6% falls within the top ten clones. Sample: PBMCs. These TCRs come from a young man in good health and CMV-seronegative.

Concerning this clone: The junction and the germline gene differ at one end; a read error may be behind it. Other DNA sequences in the sample encode the same CDR3. The chain couples TRBV29-1 to TRBJ1-2, with 10 nucleotides matching TRBD1. Germline CDR1 is SQVTM and CDR2 is ANQGSEA. The CDR3 has 14 amino acids. This CDR3 reads CSVGMGTGDYGYTF. The CDR3 DNA follows: TGCAGCGTTGGGATGGGGACAGGGGACTACGGCTACACCTTC.

This sequence joins TRBV28 and TRBJ1-5; no clear D gene. The CDR3 is 15 amino acids. Per germline, CDR1 MDHEN and CDR2 SYDVKM. Trimming removed 8 bases at V and 2 bases at J, with 16 bases between. CDR3 sequence (DNA): TGTGCCAGCGAAAACCCGGGAGGTGGCAATCAGCCCCAGCATTTT. Its protein product is CASENPGGGNQPQHF.

The chain recombines TRBV19 with TRBJ2-7; the D gene is possibly TRBD1 (6 bases). The V and J ends lost 5 bases and 3 bases respectively, with 11 bases between them. From germline, CDR1 is LNHDA and CDR2 SQIVND (reference sequence). The CDR3 consists of 13 residues. CDR3 nucleotides: TGTGCCAGTAGTGAGGTAGGGGGCTACGAGCAGTACTTC. As protein: CASSEVGGYEQYF.

The table lists this clone with a few counts. The V and J genes are TRBV7-8 and TRBJ2-5, with a possible D match to TRBD1 (5 bases). In germline, CDR1 is SGHVS, CDR2 FQNEAQ. There are 14 residues in the CDR3. V was shortened by 5 bases and J by 1 base, with 11 bases between the two germline ends. The CDR3 nucleotides are TGTGCCAGCAGCCTACAGGAGCTCCAAGAGACCCAGTACTTC. This sequence encodes CASSLQELQETQYF.

This chain joins TRBV4-1 and TRBJ2-1, with 11 bases lining up with TRBD2. The CDR3 runs 14 residues. V was pared by 1 base and J by 15 bases, with 8 bases of the junction left unmatched. The germline gives CDR1 MGHRA, CDR2 YSYEKL. In nucleotides, the CDR3 is TGCGCCAGCAGCCAAGGCTTTGAGGGGACTAGCGGGTTCTTC. Translating gives CASSQGFEGTSGFF.

The chain has TRBV4-1 and TRBJ2-2; maybe TRBD1 (6 bases). The CDR3 extends over 16 amino acids. Germline CDR1 reads MGHRA; CDR2 reads YSYEKL. The V gene lost 1 base and the J gene lost 5 bases, with 14 bases spanning the gap. The CDR3 DNA is TGCGCCAGCAGCCAAGGGAACAGGGTAGGAACCGGGGAGCTGTTTTTT. This encodes CASSQGNRVGTGELFF.

This chain links TRBV11-3 with TRBJ2-1, with 10 bases aligning to TRBD2. Germline V gives CDR1 SGHNT, CDR2 YENEEA. V shed 2 bases, J shed 7 bases, and the junction held 5 bases outside the gene matches. This CDR3 has 15 residues. The CDR3 nucleotides read TGTGCCAGCAGCTTAAGACTAGCGGGTCGGAATGAGCAGTTCTTC. Translated, it gives CASSLRLAGRNEQFF. Full variable domain (missing parts from reference TRBV11-3 and TRBJ2-1): EAGVVQSPRYKIIEKKQPVAFWCNPISGHNTLYWYLQNLGQGPELLIRYENEEAVDDSQLPKDRFSAERLKGVDSTLKIQPAELGDSAVYLCASSLRLAGRNEQFFGPGTRLTVL.

This clone was counted a single time. The chain is built from TRBV28 and TRBJ1-6, with 9 positions matching TRBD1. V was pared by 7 bases and J by 6 bases, with 7 bases of the junction left unmatched. From germline, CDR1 is MDHEN and CDR2 SYDVKM. CDR3 length: 15 amino acids. The CDR3 DNA reads as TGTGCCAGCAATACGGGACAGGGCCGTAATTCACCCCTCCACTTT. Translating gives CASNTGQGRNSPLHF. Using reference TRBV28 and TRBJ1-6 for the parts outside the CDR3, the full variable domain is DVKVTQSSRYLVKRTGEKVFLECVQDMDHENMFWYRQDPGLGLRLIYFSYDVKMKEKGDIPEGYSVSREKKERFSLILESASTNQTSMYLCASNTGQGRNSPLHFGNGTRLTVT.

V usage is TRBV28 and J usage is TRBJ2-5; 9 nucleotides line up with TRBD1. The CDR3 loop spans 15 amino acids. CDR1 is MDHEN and CDR2 is SYDVKM in the germline V gene. The ends lost 10 bases at V and 1 base at J; junction bases unmatched: 10. The CDR3 region has the DNA TGTGCCATCTCATCGGACAGGGGCTTCCAAGAGACCCAGTACTTC. This sequence encodes CAISSDRGFQETQYF.

This chain joins TRBV2 and TRBJ1-1; 7 positions agree with TRBD1. This CDR3 comprises 13 residues. From germline, CDR1 is SNHLY and CDR2 FYNNEI. Losses at the gene ends were 5 bases for V and 5 bases for J; bases not matched to a gene: 5. The CDR3 nucleotides read TGTGCCAGCAGTCGACAGGGATATACTGAAGCTTTCTTT. It codes for CASSRQGYTEAFF.

This clone was seen a few times. The chain joins TRBV10-3 to TRBJ1-2; the D is unclear. The length of the CDR3 is 15 residues. CDR1 and CDR2 (germline): ENHRY, SYGVKD. Trimming stripped 3 bases from V and 8 bases from J, with 19 bases between. In DNA, the CDR3 is TGTGCCATCAGTGATCCGGGTCTTAGTCTTAGCGGCTACACCTTC. Protein sequence: CAISDPGLSLSGYTF.

This rearrangement joins TRBV18 to TRBJ2-6, with 9 bases lining up with TRBD1. Losses at the gene ends were 0 bases for V and 0 bases for J; bases not matched to a gene: 3. Looked up from germline, CDR1 is KGHSH and CDR2 is LQKENI. The CDR3 totals 18 residues. CDR3 nucleotides: TGTGCCAGCTCACCACCGGGGACAGGGCTCTCTGGGGCCAACGTCCTGACTTTC. It codes for CASSPPGTGLSGANVLTF.

The chain employs TRBV5-6 and TRBJ1-4; TRBD1 might be the D (6 bases). V was clipped by 3 bases and J by 8 bases, with 17 bases between them. The CDR3 is 15 residues long. Germline lookup yields CDR1 SGHDT and CDR2 YYEEEE. CDR3 sequence: CASSWGGVVGEKLFF. The CDR3 DNA reads as TGTGCCAGCAGCTGGGGGGGCGTGGTTGGGGAAAAACTGTTTTTT.

J is TRBJ2-6 and V is TRBV28, with a weak D call TRBD1 (6 bases). The germline V gene encodes CDR1 MDHEN and CDR2 SYDVKM. The CDR3 runs 16 residues. Trimming removed 7 bases at V and 0 bases at J, with 13 bases between. This CDR3 reads CASNPGQPSGANVLTF. The DNA for the CDR3 is TGTGCCAGCAACCCCGGACAGCCCTCTGGGGCCAACGTCCTGACTTTC.

V and J are TRBV29-1 and TRBJ1-1; 9 bases match TRBD1. The V gene end was trimmed by 6 bases and the J gene end by 3 bases; junction bases not matched to a gene: 5. There are 13 residues in the CDR3. Germline assignment: CDR1 SQVTM and CDR2 ANQGSEA. The CDR3 here is CSVPGQGYTEAFF. DNA for the CDR3: TGCAGCGTCCCGGGACAGGGCTACACTGAAGCTTTCTTT.

The J gene is TRBJ2-7, the V gene TRBV7-9; D is perhaps TRBD2 (6 bases). CDR1 SEHNR and CDR2 FQNEAQ come from the germline V gene (reference sequence). CDR3 length: 14 residues. V was trimmed by 2 bases and J by 5 bases, leaving 13 bases between them. Written as DNA, the CDR3 is TGTGCCAGCAGCTTATCCTGGGGGGAGGACGAGCAGTACTTC. It specifies CASSLSWGEDEQYF.

This clone has more than one count but fewer than ten. The gene calls are TRBV10-3 and TRBJ2-7; D possibly corresponds to TRBD1 (5 bases). Per the germline V gene, CDR1 is ENHRY and CDR2 is SYGVKD. The CDR3 is 12 residues long. With 3 bases removed from V and 4 bases from J, the gap between germline ends came to 7 bases. CDR3 protein: CAISERGYEQYF. The DNA of the CDR3 is TGTGCCATCAGTGAAAGGGGTTACGAGCAGTACTTC.

The gene calls are TRBV29-1 and TRBJ2-1; 8 positions agree with TRBD1. This CDR3 comprises 14 residues. V lost 3 bases, J lost 2 bases, and 3 bases stayed unmatched. CDR1 SQVTM and CDR2 ANQGSEA come from the germline V gene. The CDR3 nucleotides are TGCAGCGTTGACCTACAGGGGGCCTACAATGAGCAGTTCTTC. This sequence encodes CSVDLQGAYNEQFF.

This clone has just one count. The V call is TRBV7-9, the J call TRBJ2-7, with a weak D call TRBD1 (6 bases). Germline assignment: CDR1 SEHNR and CDR2 FQNEAQ (reference sequence). Between the trimmed V and J ends, which lost 5 bases and 4 bases, there was a span of 9 bases. This CDR3 comprises 12 residues. Here the CDR3 DNA reads TGTGCCAGCAGCGGGACAACTTACGAGCAGTACTTC. Residues: CASSGTTYEQYF.

This chain connects TRBV4-3 to TRBJ2-7; D is ambiguous. The CDR3 has 13 amino acids. The V gene's germline CDR1 is LGHNA and CDR2 YSLEER. The V and J ends lost 1 base and 3 bases respectively, with 7 bases between them. The CDR3: CASSQGAGYEQYF. CDR3 DNA: TGCGCCAGCAGCCAAGGGGCAGGCTACGAGCAGTACTTC.

Details on this clone: Other DNA sequences within the sample encode an identical CDR3. V and J are TRBV6-5 and TRBJ2-7; D not resolved. Trimming shortened V by 6 bases and J by 2 bases, and 5 bases separated the two germline ends. Per germline, CDR1 MNHEY and CDR2 SVGAGI. The CDR3 sequence is 11 residues long. CDR3 nucleotide sequence: TGTGCCAGCAGCCGGGCCTACGAGCAGTACTTC. It encodes CASSRAYEQYF.

CDR3 residues: CASSGQGATNEKLFF. Here the CDR3 DNA reads TGTGCCAGCAGTGGACAGGGAGCAACTAATGAAAAACTGTTTTTT. The rearrangement uses TRBV6-1 and TRBJ1-4, with 7 bases matching TRBD1. V shed 4 bases, J shed 0 bases, and the junction held 2 bases outside the gene matches. Germline V gene lookup returns CDR1 MNHNS and CDR2 SASEGT. CDR3 length equals 15 residues.

The chain couples TRBV6-5 to TRBJ1-2, with 8 positions matching TRBD1. The CDR3 runs 15 residues. V shed 2 bases and J 8 bases; nucleotides not matched to a gene: 10. Germline V gene lookup returns CDR1 MNHEY and CDR2 SVGAGI. In DNA, the CDR3 is TGTGCCAGCAGTTACCGTAGTGGACAGGGCGGCGGCTACACCTTC. This codes for CASSYRSGQGGGYTF.

The chain recombines TRBV5-6 with TRBJ2-3; 10 bases are a match to TRBD1. This CDR3 has 16 amino acids. The V gene's germline CDR1 is SGHDT and CDR2 YYEEEE. After removal of 4 bases from V and 3 bases from J, the junction contained 8 bases not matched to a gene. DNA of the CDR3: TGTGCCAGCAGCCCCGACAGGGGGCGCGGGACAGATACGCAGTATTTT. Protein product: CASSPDRGRGTDTQYF.